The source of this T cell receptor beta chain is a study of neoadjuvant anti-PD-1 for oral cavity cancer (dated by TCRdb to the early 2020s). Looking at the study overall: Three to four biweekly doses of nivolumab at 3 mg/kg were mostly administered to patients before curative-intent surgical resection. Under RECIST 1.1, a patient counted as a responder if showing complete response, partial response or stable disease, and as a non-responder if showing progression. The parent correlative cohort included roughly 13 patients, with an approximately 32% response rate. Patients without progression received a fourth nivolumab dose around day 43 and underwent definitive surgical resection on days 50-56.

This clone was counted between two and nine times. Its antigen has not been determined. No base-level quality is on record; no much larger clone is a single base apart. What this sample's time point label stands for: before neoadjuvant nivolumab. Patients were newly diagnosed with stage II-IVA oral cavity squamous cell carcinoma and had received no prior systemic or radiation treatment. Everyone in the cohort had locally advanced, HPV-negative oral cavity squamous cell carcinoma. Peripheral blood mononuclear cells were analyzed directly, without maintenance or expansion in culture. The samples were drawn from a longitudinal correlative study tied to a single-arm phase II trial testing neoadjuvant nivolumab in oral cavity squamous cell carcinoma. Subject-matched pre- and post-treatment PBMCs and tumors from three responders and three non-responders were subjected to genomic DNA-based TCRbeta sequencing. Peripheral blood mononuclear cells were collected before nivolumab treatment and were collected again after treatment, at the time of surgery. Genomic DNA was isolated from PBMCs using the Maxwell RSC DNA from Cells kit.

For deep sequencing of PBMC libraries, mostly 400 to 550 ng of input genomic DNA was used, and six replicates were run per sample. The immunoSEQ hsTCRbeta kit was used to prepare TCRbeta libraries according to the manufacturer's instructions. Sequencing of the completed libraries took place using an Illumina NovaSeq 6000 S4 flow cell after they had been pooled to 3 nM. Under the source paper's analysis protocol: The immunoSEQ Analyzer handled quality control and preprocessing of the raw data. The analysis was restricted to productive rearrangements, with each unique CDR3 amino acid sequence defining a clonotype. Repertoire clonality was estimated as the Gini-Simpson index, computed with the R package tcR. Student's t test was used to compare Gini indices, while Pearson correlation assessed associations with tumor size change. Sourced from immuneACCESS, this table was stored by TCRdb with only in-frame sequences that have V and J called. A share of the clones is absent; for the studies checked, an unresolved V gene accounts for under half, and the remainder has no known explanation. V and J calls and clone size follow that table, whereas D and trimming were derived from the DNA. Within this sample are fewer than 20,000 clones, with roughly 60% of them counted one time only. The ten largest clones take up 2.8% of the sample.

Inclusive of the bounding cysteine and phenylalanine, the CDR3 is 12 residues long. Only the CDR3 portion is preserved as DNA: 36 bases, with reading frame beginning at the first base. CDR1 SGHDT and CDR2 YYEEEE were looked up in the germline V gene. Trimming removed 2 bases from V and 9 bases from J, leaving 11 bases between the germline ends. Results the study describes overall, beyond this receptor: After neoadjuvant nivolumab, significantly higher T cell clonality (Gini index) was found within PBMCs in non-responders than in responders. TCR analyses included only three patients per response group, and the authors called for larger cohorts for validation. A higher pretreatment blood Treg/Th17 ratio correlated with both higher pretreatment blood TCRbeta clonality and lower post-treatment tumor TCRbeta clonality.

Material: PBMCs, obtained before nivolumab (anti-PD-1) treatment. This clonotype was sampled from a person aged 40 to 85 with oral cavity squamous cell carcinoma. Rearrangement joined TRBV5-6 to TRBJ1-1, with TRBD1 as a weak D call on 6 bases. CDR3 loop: CASSFRGQQAFF. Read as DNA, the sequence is TGTGCCAGCAGCTTTCGGGGGCAGCAAGCTTTCTTT.